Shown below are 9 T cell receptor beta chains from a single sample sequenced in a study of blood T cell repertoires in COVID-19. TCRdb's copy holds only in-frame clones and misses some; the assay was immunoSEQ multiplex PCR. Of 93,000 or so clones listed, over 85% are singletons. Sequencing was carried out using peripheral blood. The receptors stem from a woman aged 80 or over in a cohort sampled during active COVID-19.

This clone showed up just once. The chain's CDR3 is CASSEARTRSSYEQYF. CDR3 DNA sequence: TGTGCCAGCAGTGAAGCGAGGACTCGGAGCTCCTACGAGCAGTACTTC. The rearrangement links TRBV2 to TRBJ2-7; a possible D gene is TRBD2 (5 bases). Germline V gives CDR1 SNHLY, CDR2 FYNNEI. CDR3 size: 16 residues. Trimming removed 0 bases at V and 0 bases at J, with 12 bases between.

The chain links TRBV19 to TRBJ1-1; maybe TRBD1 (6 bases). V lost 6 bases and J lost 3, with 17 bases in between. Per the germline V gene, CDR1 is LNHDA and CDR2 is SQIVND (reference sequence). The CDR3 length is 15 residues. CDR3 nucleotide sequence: TGTGCCAGTAGGGATAGGGGGGGCCCCGACACTGAAGCTTTCTTT. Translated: CASRDRGGPDTEAFF.

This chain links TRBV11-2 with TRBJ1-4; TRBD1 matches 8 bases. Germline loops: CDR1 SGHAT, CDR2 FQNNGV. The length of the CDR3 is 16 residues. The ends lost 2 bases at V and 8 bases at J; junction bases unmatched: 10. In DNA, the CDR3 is TGTGCCAGCAGCTTATTCCGCGGACAGGGAGACGAAAAACTGTTTTTT. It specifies CASSLFRGQGDEKLFF.

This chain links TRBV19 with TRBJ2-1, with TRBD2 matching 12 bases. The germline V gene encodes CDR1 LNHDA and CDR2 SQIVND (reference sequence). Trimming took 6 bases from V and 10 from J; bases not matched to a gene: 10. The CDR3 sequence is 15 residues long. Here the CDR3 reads CASRGLAGLRGEQFF. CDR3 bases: TGTGCCAGTAGGGGACTAGCGGGTTTGAGGGGGGAGCAGTTCTTC. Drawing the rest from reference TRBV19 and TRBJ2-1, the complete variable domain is DGGITQSPKYLFRKEGQNVTLSCEQNLNHDAMYWYRQDPGQGLRLIYYSQIVNDFQKGDIAEGYSVSREKKESFPLTVTSAQKNPTAFYLCASRGLAGLRGEQFFGPGTRLTVL.

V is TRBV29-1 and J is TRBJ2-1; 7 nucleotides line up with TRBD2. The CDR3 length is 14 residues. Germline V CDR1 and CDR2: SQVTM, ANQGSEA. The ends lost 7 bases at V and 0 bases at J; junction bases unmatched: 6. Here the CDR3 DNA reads TGCAGCGCCACACGGGGGGACTCCTACAATGAGCAGTTCTTC. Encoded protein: CSATRGDSYNEQFF.

CDR3 DNA: TGTGCCAGCAGCCGCTACCCCAGCGGGGGGTACCAAGAGACCCAGTACTTC. Its protein is CASSRYPSGGYQETQYF. The genes are TRBV3-1 (or the pseudogene TRBV3-2) and TRBJ2-5; TRBD2 matches at 9 bases. Germline CDR1 and CDR2: LGHDT and YNNKEL (reference sequence). V shed 4 bases, J shed 0 bases, and the junction held 9 bases outside the gene matches. The CDR3 has 17 residues.

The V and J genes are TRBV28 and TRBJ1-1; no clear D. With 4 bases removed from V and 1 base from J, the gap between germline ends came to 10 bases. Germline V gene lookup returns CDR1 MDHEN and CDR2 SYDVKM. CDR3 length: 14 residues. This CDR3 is CASSWVGKNTEAFF. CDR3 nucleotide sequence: TGTGCCAGCAGTTGGGTGGGCAAGAACACTGAAGCTTTCTTT.

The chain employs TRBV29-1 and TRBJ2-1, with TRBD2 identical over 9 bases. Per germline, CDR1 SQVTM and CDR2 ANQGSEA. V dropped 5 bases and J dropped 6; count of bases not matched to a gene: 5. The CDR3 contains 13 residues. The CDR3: CSVRRGGINEQFF. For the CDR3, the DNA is TGCAGCGTTCGGCGGGGGGGCATCAATGAGCAGTTCTTC.

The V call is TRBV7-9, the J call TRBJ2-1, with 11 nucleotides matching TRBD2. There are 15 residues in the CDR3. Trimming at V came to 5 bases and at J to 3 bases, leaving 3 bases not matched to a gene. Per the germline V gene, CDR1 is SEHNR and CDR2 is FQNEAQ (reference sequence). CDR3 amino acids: CASSQTSGNYNEQFF. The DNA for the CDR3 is TGTGCCAGCAGCCAGACTAGCGGGAACTACAATGAGCAGTTCTTC.